The clone carrying this T cell receptor beta chain was observed at least ten times. No antigen is known for it. TCR beta CDR3 region amplification was performed from RNA transcripts. During a first-round RT-PCR of the TCR CDR3, the HTBI primer set was used. TCRdb itself ran the multiplex PCR reads through MiXCR, one entry per CDR3 protein. The sample has 130,000 to 150,000 distinct CDR3 sequences, approximately 24% seen once. The sample is drawn from a study of T cells in Graves' hyperthyroidism and ophthalmopathy. Clinical symptoms, serum thyroxine and TRAb, thyroid ultrasound and orbital computed tomography were used for the diagnoses. The blood specimen was taken at initial hyperthyroidism diagnosis, before any ophthalmopathy symptoms. Germline assignment: CDR1 SGHVS and CDR2 FQNEAQ. V gave up 6 bases and J gave up 4 bases, with 19 bases separating them. The CDR3 consists of 16 residues. The study's findings and limits: It was a median about 6 months before onset that the model predicted ophthalmopathy.

The chain joins TRBV7-8 to TRBJ1-5; perhaps TRBD1 as D (5 bases). The sequenced material came from blood. This TCR was recovered from a woman between 45 and 60 years old with Graves' hyperthyroidism that later progressed to Graves' ophthalmopathy. DNA of the CDR3: TGTGCCAGCAGTGCAAACGGGCCAGGGTCTAATCAGCCCCAGCATTTT. This encodes CASSANGPGSNQPQHF.